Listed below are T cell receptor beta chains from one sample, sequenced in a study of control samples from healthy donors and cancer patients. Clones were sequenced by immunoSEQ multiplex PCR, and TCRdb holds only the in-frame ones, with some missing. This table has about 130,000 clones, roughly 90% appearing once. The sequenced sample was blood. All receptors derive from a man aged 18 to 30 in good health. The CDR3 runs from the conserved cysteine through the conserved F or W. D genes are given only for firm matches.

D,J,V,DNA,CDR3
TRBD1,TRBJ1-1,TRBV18,TGTGCCAGCTCACCTCGGACAGGGTTTAACACTGAAGCTTTCTTT,CASSPRTGFNTEAFF
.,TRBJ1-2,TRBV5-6,TGTGCCAGCAGCGGGAGGTCGGCTCACTATGGCTACACCTTC,CASSGRSAHYGYTF
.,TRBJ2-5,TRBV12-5,TGTGCTAGTGGTTTGATTAGCAGGGCGGCCCAGTACTTC,CASGLISRAAQYF
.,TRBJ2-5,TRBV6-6,TGTGCCAGCAGTTACTCGAGGGGGGGTCAAGAGACCCAGTACTTC,CASSYSRGGQETQYF
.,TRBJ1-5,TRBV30,TGTGCCTGGAGCGAGGACAATTGGCAGCCCCAGCATTTT,CAWSEDNWQPQHF
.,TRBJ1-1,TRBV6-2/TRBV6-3,TGTGCCAGCAGTTACTCGATGACGGGGAGTAACACTGAAGCTTTCTTT,CASSYSMTGSNTEAFF
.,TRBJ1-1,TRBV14,TGTGCCAGCAGCGTCAGGGGATCATCCGAAGGTTTCTTT,CASSVRGSSEGFF
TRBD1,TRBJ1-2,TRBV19,TGTGCCAGTTCTCCTATGGGGACAGGCCCTCGGGGCTACACCTTC,CASSPMGTGPRGYTF
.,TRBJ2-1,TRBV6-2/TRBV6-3,TGTGCCAGCAGCCCCCAACCCTTCTCCGGGGGGGACAGGGCAATTGGCGGAATATACAATGAGCAGTTCTTC,CASSPQPFSGGDRAIGGIYNEQFF
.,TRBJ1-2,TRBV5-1,TGCGCCAGCAGCTTGGGTCACCACAGGGAGTTGCGCTATGGCTACACCTTC,CASSLGHHRELRYGYTF
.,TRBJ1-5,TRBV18,TGTGCCAGCTCACCCACAGGTGGCGATCAGCCCCAGCATTTT,CASSPTGGDQPQHF
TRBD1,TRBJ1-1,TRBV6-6,TGTGCCAGCAGATCCGGGACAGGGGGCTTGAACACTGAAGCTTTCTTT,CASRSGTGGLNTEAFF